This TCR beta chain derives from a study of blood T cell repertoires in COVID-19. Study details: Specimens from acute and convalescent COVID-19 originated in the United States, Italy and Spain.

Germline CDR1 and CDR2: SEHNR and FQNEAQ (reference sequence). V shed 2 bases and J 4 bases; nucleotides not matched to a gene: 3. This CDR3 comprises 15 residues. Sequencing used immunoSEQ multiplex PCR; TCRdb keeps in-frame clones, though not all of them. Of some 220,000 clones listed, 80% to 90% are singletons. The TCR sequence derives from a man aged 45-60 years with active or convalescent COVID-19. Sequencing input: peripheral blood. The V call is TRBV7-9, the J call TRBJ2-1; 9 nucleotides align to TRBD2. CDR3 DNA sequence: TGTGCCAGCAGCTTACTCCTAGCGGGATACAATGAGCAGTTCTTC. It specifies CASSLLLAGYNEQFF.